The entry below describes one T cell receptor beta chain. What it recognizes is unknown. This entry is derived from a study of cytomegalovirus exposure and HLA in healthy donors. The wider study: Genetic ancestry analysis placed about 80% of the roughly 400 donors that were genotyped in the Caucasian-associated cluster. Study-wide findings and caveats: A few chains linked to CMV were shown in vitro to be specific for CMV antigens.

The PCR ran on 60 Vbeta and 13 Jbeta primers. Clones were read by immunoSEQ multiplex PCR, and TCRdb kept only the in-frame ones, dropping some. This table has approximately 130,000 clones, about four fifths appearing once. The V gene end was trimmed by 7 bases and the J gene end by 5 bases; junction bases not matched to a gene: 11. This CDR3 is 16 amino acids long. Germline loops: CDR1 MDHEN, CDR2 SYDVKM. Material: PBMCs. The chain employs TRBV28 and TRBJ2-1; TRBD2 matches 10 bases. The sequence derives from a woman aged 45 to 65 in good health and CMV-seropositive. CDR3 protein: CASTLNLGLANNEQFF. CDR3 sequence (DNA): TGTGCCAGCACTCTAAACTTGGGACTAGCGAACAATGAGCAGTTCTTC.